These 30 T cell receptor beta chains were sequenced from one sample in a study of CD8+CD57+ T cells in acquired aplastic anemia. For CDR3 and TCR beta VDJ profiling, genomic DNA was the template used. TCRdb re-derived calls from the reads in MiXCR, one entry per CDR3 protein. Here the sample spans around 150,000 distinct CDR3 sequences, more than 35% being singletons. Sequences were obtained from sorted CD4+, CD8+, or CD8+CD57+ T cells (not recorded which) from PBMCs. These receptors all stem from a human donor in good health, serving as a control.

The chain carries TRBV2 and TRBJ1-1, with D unresolved. V was clipped by 2 bases and J by 5 bases, with 6 bases between them. Looked up from germline, CDR1 is SNHLY and CDR2 is FYNNEI. CDR3 length: 12 amino acids. The CDR3 bases are TGTGCCAGCAGTGAATGGGGAACTGAAGCTTTCTTT. This encodes CASSEWGTEAFF.

J is TRBJ2-7 and V is TRBV19; D call uncertain. V was shortened by 0 bases and J by 0 bases, with 9 bases between the two germline ends. From germline, CDR1 is LNHDA and CDR2 SQIVND (reference sequence). This CDR3 is 15 amino acids long. The CDR3 protein is CASSIDAASSYEQYF. The CDR3, as DNA: TGTGCCAGTAGTATAGACGCGGCTAGCTCCTACGAGCAGTACTTC.

This clonotype came up many times. The chain uses TRBV5-1 and TRBJ1-4; possible D gene TRBD1, 5 bases. Germline-derived CDR1 and CDR2 are SGHRS and YFSETQ. Trimming left V 7 bases short and J 8 bases short, with 21 bases between. The CDR3 sequence is 15 residues long. The CDR3 spells CASSQGQRAGEKLFF. The CDR3 DNA reads TGCGCCAGCTCCCAAGGGCAAAGGGCAGGGGAAAAACTGTTTTTT.

J is TRBJ1-2 and V is TRBV10-3; D may be TRBD1 (5 bases). Trimming removed 7 bases from V and 6 bases from J, with 21 bases in between. Germline assignment: CDR1 ENHRY and CDR2 SYGVKD. There are 15 residues in the CDR3. CDR3 DNA: TGTGCCATCATCCCCGGTGTGGGTGAGGGGCATGGCTACACCTTC. Residues: CAIIPGVGEGHGYTF.

A remark on this clonotype: A read error may produce the germline difference seen at one junction end. The chain uses TRBV3-1 and TRBJ2-1; TRBD2 matches 9 bases. Germline loops: CDR1 LGHDT, CDR2 YNNKEL (reference sequence). This CDR3 is 15 amino acids long. CDR3 nucleotides: TGTGCCAGCAGCCAAATGGCGGGAGGGCTTGGTGAGCTGTTCTTC. Translated, it gives CASSQMAGGLGELFF.

The V call is TRBV19, the J call TRBJ2-7; TRBD1 aligns across 7 bases. The CDR3 loop spans 14 amino acids. V lost 5 bases to trimming and J lost 3 bases; unmatched junction nucleotides: 7. Per the germline V gene, CDR1 is LNHDA and CDR2 is SQIVND (reference sequence). The CDR3 DNA reads as TGTGCCAGTAGTCCCCGACAGGGTATCTACGAGCAGTACTTC. Translation: CASSPRQGIYEQYF.

The chain has TRBV12-3 or TRBV12-4 and TRBJ1-1; the D is unclear. The CDR3 runs 17 residues. The V end was cut by 1 base, the J end by 5 bases, with 20 bases between. CDR3 DNA: TGTGCCAGCAGTTTAGGAGGGAGGGATCTAAGAAGTACTGAAGCTTTCTTT. Amino acids: CASSLGGRDLRSTEAFF.

V usage is TRBV12-3 or TRBV12-4 and J usage is TRBJ1-2; no clear D gene. The V end was cut by 2 bases, the J end by 3 bases, with 4 bases between. The CDR3 consists of 12 residues. In DNA form, the CDR3 reads TGTGCCAGCAGTTTACGGGACTATGGCTACACCTTC. This gives the protein CASSLRDYGYTF.

A few counts support this clonotype. This may be a read error: a much more frequent sequence differs by one nucleotide. The rearrangement uses TRBV6-5 and TRBJ1-2; 9 nucleotides match TRBD1. From germline, CDR1 is MNHEY and CDR2 SVGAGI. This CDR3 contains 11 residues. The V gene end was trimmed by 4 bases and the J gene end by 12 bases; junction bases not matched to a gene: 3. This chain's CDR3 is CASSSDRGHTF. DNA of the CDR3: TGTGCCAGCAGTTCGGACAGGGGCCACACCTTC.

This clonotype was found many times. This chain uses TRBV6-1 with TRBJ2-7; 12 bases are a match to TRBD2. This CDR3 comprises 15 residues. Germline CDR1 MNHNS, CDR2 SASEGT. Trimming removed 6 bases from V and 3 bases from J; junction bases left unmatched: 6. For the CDR3, the DNA is TGTGCCAGCAGAAGGACTAGCGGGACAAACTACGAGCAGTACTTC. Amino acids: CASRRTSGTNYEQYF.

The V gene is TRBV25-1, the J gene TRBJ1-4; 8 positions match TRBD1. Looked up from germline, CDR1 is MGHDK and CDR2 is SYGVNS. V dropped 3 bases and J dropped 3; count of bases not matched to a gene: 3. The CDR3 loop spans 15 amino acids. CDR3 nucleotides: TGTGCCAGCAGTGATTTACAGGGGGCTAATGAAAAACTGTTTTTT. This translates into CASSDLQGANEKLFF.

The CDR3: CASKVGAGEKLFF. CDR3 DNA sequence: TGTGCCAGTAAGGTGGGGGCAGGGGAAAAACTGTTTTTT. The chain couples TRBV19 to TRBJ1-4; maybe TRBD1 (6 bases). This CDR3 region has 13 residues. Trimming stripped 7 bases from V and 8 bases from J, with 14 bases between. In germline, CDR1 is LNHDA, CDR2 SQIVND (reference sequence).

Concerning this clonotype: A junction end diverges from the germline sequence, so it may reflect a read error. The rearrangement links TRBV10-3 to TRBJ1-1, with D unresolved. Germline V gene sequence: CDR1 ENHRY, CDR2 SYGVKD. The CDR3 spans 11 residues. CDR3 DNA sequence: TGTGCCATCAGTGAATACTTTGAAGCTTTTTTT. Translation gives CAISEYFEAFF.

Many counts were recorded for this clonotype. The chain uses TRBV6-2 or TRBV6-3 and TRBJ2-2; D call uncertain. Trimming left V 2 bases short and J 1 base short, with 8 bases between. The CDR3 covers 15 residues. The germline V gene encodes CDR1 MNHEY and CDR2 SVGEGT. The CDR3 DNA is TGTGCCAGCAGTTACGGACGAGTGAACACCGGGGAGCTGTTTTTT. Translation gives CASSYGRVNTGELFF.

The chain uses TRBV3-1 and TRBJ1-4; a weak D match, TRBD1 (6 bases). The germline V gene has CDR1 LGHDT and CDR2 YNNKEL (reference sequence). Trimming cost V 3 bases and J 7 bases, with 15 bases left between them. The CDR3 length is 15 residues. The CDR3: CASSHFRGYGEKLFF. The CDR3 coding sequence is TGTGCCAGCAGCCACTTCAGGGGATATGGTGAAAAACTGTTTTTT.

This chain connects TRBV7-6 to TRBJ2-3; 11 nucleotides match TRBD2. V gave up 4 bases and J gave up 1 base; unmatched junction bases: 7. This CDR3 is 17 amino acids long. Per germline, CDR1 SGHVS and CDR2 FNYEAQ. The CDR3: CASSSLAGGRGTDTQYF. CDR3 DNA sequence: TGTGCCAGCAGCTCCCTAGCGGGAGGAAGGGGCACAGATACGCAGTATTTT.

This clonotype was seen ten or more times. The V gene is TRBV7-2, the J gene TRBJ2-7; D may be TRBD1 (6 bases). V was cut by 2 bases and J by 0 bases, with 11 bases left in between. Germline CDR1 SGHTA, CDR2 FQGNSA. This CDR3 comprises 15 residues. The CDR3 region is CASSLNRDFSYEQYF. The DNA of the CDR3 is TGTGCCAGCAGCTTAAACAGGGATTTCTCCTACGAGCAGTACTTC.

The V and J genes are TRBV11-3 and TRBJ1-1; D ambiguous. Germline CDR1 is SGHNT and CDR2 is YENEEA. This CDR3 spans 14 amino acids. Trimming took 5 bases from V and 0 from J, leaving 10 bases between them. CDR3 in DNA: TGTGCCAGCAGCCCTGGGGTTGTGAACACTGAAGCTTTCTTT. Protein sequence: CASSPGVVNTEAFF.

Comment on this clonotype: This clone may be a read error of a much larger clone one base away. V is TRBV19 and J is TRBJ1-5, with D possibly TRBD1 on 6 matching bases. The V gene's germline CDR1 is LNHDA and CDR2 SQIVND (reference sequence). With 5 bases removed from V and 4 bases from J, the gap between germline ends came to 18 bases. The CDR3 is 16 residues long. The CDR3 bases are TGTGCCAGTAGTGTAGGGGGGGGGAGACTGAATCAGCCCCAGCATTTT. This translates into CASSVGGGRLNQPQHF.

About this clonotype: A read error may be the cause here, since a much bigger clone is one base away. Given the absence of the conserved phenylalanine or tryptophan at the CDR3 end, a read error is likely. The chain carries TRBV30 and TRBJ2-7, with unresolved D. Trimming took off 2 bases at V and 2 bases at J, with 7 bases between the two ends. CDR3 length equals 12 residues. Looked up from germline, CDR1 is GTSNPN and CDR2 is SVGIG (reference sequence). CDR3 coding DNA: TGTGCCTGGAGTAGTCCTACCTACGAGCAGTACTCC. It codes for CAWSSPTYEQYS.

In this sample, this clonotype turned up many times. V and J are TRBV10-1 and TRBJ2-7; D is ambiguous. The germline gives CDR1 WNHNN, CDR2 SYGVQD (reference sequence). V was shortened by 2 bases and J by 8 bases, with 7 bases between the two germline ends. This CDR3 is 11 amino acids long. CDR3 amino acids: CASSEQEKQYF. The DNA for the CDR3 is TGCGCCAGCAGTGAGCAGGAAAAGCAGTACTTC.

This clonotype was counted many times. This chain uses TRBV6-5 with TRBJ1-5; D perhaps matches TRBD1 (5 bases). V lost 8 bases, J lost 4 bases, and 12 bases lay in between. Germline loops: CDR1 MNHEY, CDR2 SVGAGI. The CDR3 has 13 residues. The CDR3 reads CASGRQQNQPQHF. DNA of the CDR3: TGTGCCAGCGGCCGACAGCAAAATCAGCCCCAGCATTTT.

This clonotype was seen at least ten times. The CDR3 sequence is CASSTGGGTQYF. CDR3 nucleotide sequence: TGTGCCAGCAGTACCGGGGGGGGGACCCAGTACTTC. V gene TRBV6-5 combines with J gene TRBJ2-5, with TRBD2 identical over 8 bases. CDR3 length: 12 residues. Unmatched junction bases numbered 3, after V lost 5 bases and J lost 7 bases. Germline lookup yields CDR1 MNHEY and CDR2 SVGAGI.

This clonotype was seen many times. V usage is TRBV30 and J usage is TRBJ1-1, with D hard to call. The germline V gene has CDR1 GTSNPN and CDR2 SVGIG (reference sequence). The germline V and J ends were trimmed by 7 bases and 3 bases, with 18 bases remaining between them. CDR3 length: 14 amino acids. CDR3 amino acids: CASRRGMGYTEAFF. DNA for the CDR3: TGTGCCTCACGGCGGGGTATGGGCTACACTGAAGCTTTCTTT. The complete variable domain, with remaining parts taken from reference TRBV30 and TRBJ1-1, reads SQTIHQWPATLVQPVGSPLSLECTVEGTSNPNLYWYRQAAGRGLQLLFYSVGIGQISSEVPQNLSASRPQDRQFILSSKKLLLSDSGFYLCASRRGMGYTEAFFGQGTRLTVV.

This clonotype was seen ten or more times. V usage is TRBV6-1 and J usage is TRBJ1-2; possible D gene TRBD1, 6 bases. V lost 6 bases and J 5 bases, leaving 16 bases between the germline ends. The CDR3 has 14 residues. Germline V gene data show CDR1 as MNHNS and CDR2 as SASEGT. The DNA for the CDR3 is TGTGCCAGCAGGGACAGCGCGGGAGTTTATGGCTACACCTTC. Protein sequence: CASRDSAGVYGYTF.

The chain combines TRBV10-3 with TRBJ1-1, with D possibly matching TRBD1 (6 bases). This CDR3 spans 14 amino acids. Germline CDR1 is ENHRY and CDR2 is SYGVKD. Trimming took 7 bases from V and 1 from J, leaving 13 bases between them. The CDR3 loop is CAIKTTGQNTEAFF. CDR3 sequence (DNA): TGTGCCATCAAGACAACGGGACAGAACACTGAAGCTTTCTTT.

As concerns this clonotype: Without the conserved terminal phenylalanine or tryptophan, this CDR3 likely stems from a read error. Because the CDR3's place on the DNA is in doubt, the DNA is left out and the CDR3 is given as listed by TCRdb. This chain joins TRBV20-1 and TRBJ1-1. CDR1 DFQATT and CDR2 SNEGSKA come from the germline V gene (reference sequence). The CDR3 spans 12 residues, counting both ends. The CDR3 here is CSARDRADEAFL.

This clonotype has just one count. This sequence may be a read error, since a much larger clone differs from it by one base. The chain employs TRBV20-1 and TRBJ2-1; TRBD2 is a possible D gene (7 bases). In germline, CDR1 is DFQATT, CDR2 SNEGSKA (reference sequence). This CDR3 is 17 amino acids long. The CDR3: CSAPGASGYKTYNEQCF. DNA of the CDR3: TGCAGTGCCCCAGGGGCTAGCGGATACAAGACCTACAATGAGCAGTGCTTC.

This clonotype showed up many times. The chain has TRBV6-1 and TRBJ1-2; a weak D match, TRBD1 (5 bases). V lost 6 bases, J lost 4 bases, and 12 bases lay in between. The CDR3 is 13 amino acids. CDR1 is MNHNS and CDR2 is SASEGT in the germline V gene. The DNA for the CDR3 is TGTGCCAGCAGCTCCGGGGGTGTCTATGGCTACACCTTC. It is translated as CASSSGGVYGYTF.

This clonotype was seen repeatedly, ten times or more. As DNA, the CDR3 is TGTGCCAGCAGCGTAGGGGCACAGAGCTCTGGAAACACCATATATTTT. Its protein product is CASSVGAQSSGNTIYF. The chain recombines TRBV9 with TRBJ1-3, with D unclear. The V gene's germline CDR1 is SGDLS and CDR2 YYNGEE. The CDR3 contains 16 residues. V gave up 0 bases and J gave up 0 bases, with 10 bases separating them.